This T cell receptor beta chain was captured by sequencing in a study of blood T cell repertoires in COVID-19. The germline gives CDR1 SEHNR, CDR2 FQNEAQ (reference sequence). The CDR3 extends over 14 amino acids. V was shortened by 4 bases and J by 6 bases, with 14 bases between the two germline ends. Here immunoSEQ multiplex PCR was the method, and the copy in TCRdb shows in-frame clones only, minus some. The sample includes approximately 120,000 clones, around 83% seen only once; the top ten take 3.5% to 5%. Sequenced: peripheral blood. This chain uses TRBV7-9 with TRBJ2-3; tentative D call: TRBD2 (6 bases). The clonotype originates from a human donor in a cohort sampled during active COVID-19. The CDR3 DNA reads TGTGCCAGCAGCTCGGGGGTAACCCCGGATACGCAGTATTTT. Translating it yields CASSSGVTPDTQYF.